The 32 T cell receptor beta chains listed next were all sequenced from one sample in a study of blood T cells in healthy people across ages. Then a second PCR, running roughly 7 to 11 cycles, was carried out with a sample-barcoded 5' primer and a J-beta primer mix. TCRdb called the 5' RACE reads again in MiXCR, with one record for every CDR3 protein. Here the sample spans hundreds of thousands of distinct CDR3 sequences, about a third being singletons. Sequencing was carried out using blood. Receptors were obtained from an elderly woman in good health.

A word on this clonotype: Given a much more abundant clone one base away, this may be a read error. V and J are TRBV20-1 and TRBJ2-1; TRBD1 matches at 7 bases. The CDR3 has 12 residues. The germline CDR1 and CDR2 sequences are DFQATT and SNEGSKA (reference sequence). CDR3 residues: CRARRQGNEQFF. DNA for the CDR3: TGCAGGGCTAGACGACAGGGCAATGAGCAGTTCTTC.

As regards this clonotype: Just one base apart from a much larger clone, this may be a read error. The genes are TRBV20-1 and TRBJ2-1; 9 nucleotides agree with TRBD1. CDR1 is DFQATT and CDR2 is SNEGSKA in the germline V gene (reference sequence). This CDR3 region has 13 residues. The V gene end was trimmed by 7 bases and the J gene end by 10 bases; junction bases not matched to a gene: 11. The CDR3 is CSGTGGPPYEQFF. In nucleotides, the CDR3 is TGCAGTGGCACAGGGGGCCCCCCCTACGAGCAGTTCTTC.

The genes are TRBV7-2 and TRBJ2-1, with 8 bases identical to TRBD2. Trimming at V came to 3 bases and at J to 7 bases, leaving 5 bases not matched to a gene. This CDR3 is 14 amino acids long. CDR1 is SGHTA, CDR2 FQGNSA, per germline. For the CDR3, the DNA is TGTGCCAGCAGCTTTCGAGCGGGAGCAAATGAGCAGTTCTTC. As protein: CASSFRAGANEQFF.

Remarks on this clonotype: One end of the junction fails to match germline, which may point to a read error. This chain uses TRBV9 with TRBJ2-3; D perhaps matches TRBD2 (7 bases). The CDR3 runs to 15 residues. Looked up from germline, CDR1 is SGDLS and CDR2 is YYNGEE. CDR3 DNA sequence: TGTGCCAGCAACGTAGCCGGGGGGCCTACAGATACGCAGTATTTT. Translation gives CASNVAGGPTDTQYF.

This clonotype has ten or more counts. The chain recombines TRBV7-2 with TRBJ1-1; no clear D gene. From germline, CDR1 is SGHTA and CDR2 FQGNSA. The ends were cut back, 2 bases at V and 8 bases at J, with 9 bases in the middle. The CDR3 sequence is 12 residues long. Here the CDR3 reads CASSLSRVEAFF. DNA for the CDR3: TGTGCCAGCAGCTTATCCCGAGTGGAAGCTTTCTTT.

A few counts support this clonotype. A much larger clone is a single base away; this may be a read error. This sequence joins TRBV5-5 and TRBJ2-1, with TRBD2 identical over 9 bases. The J call may be wrong; the DNA end is better matched by TRBJ2-7. The CDR3 is made up of 16 amino acids. The germline CDR1 and CDR2 sequences are SGHKS and YYEKEE (reference sequence). CDR3 sequence: CASSLGSGGTYNEQYF. The CDR3 DNA sequence: TGTGCCAGCAGCTTGGGGAGCGGGGGGACCTACAATGAGCAGTACTTC.

This chain uses TRBV28 with TRBJ2-2; D may be TRBD1 or TRBD2 (5 bases each). The CDR3 length is 15 residues. Germline V lookup: CDR1 MDHEN, CDR2 SYDVKM. V was trimmed by 6 bases and J by 3 bases, leaving 14 bases between them. CDR3 sequence reads: CASRGPRVDTGELFF. DNA of the CDR3: TGTGCCAGCAGGGGGCCGCGGGTTGACACCGGGGAGCTGTTTTTT.

This clonotype was recorded a few times. Being one base from a much bigger clone, this may be a read error. CDR3 DNA sequence: TGCGCCAGCAACCCTGGGACTCCCCAGGTTGAGCAGTTCTTC. Protein: CASNPGTPQVEQFF. V gene TRBV5-1 combines with J gene TRBJ2-1, with a tentative D call TRBD2 (6 bases). This CDR3 has 14 amino acids. Germline V gives CDR1 SGHRS, CDR2 YFSETQ. V lost 6 bases, J lost 9 bases, and 19 bases lay in between.

This clonotype came up once. A much more abundant neighbour one base away suggests this may be a read error. This rearrangement joins TRBV20-1 to TRBJ2-7; 7 positions match TRBD2. Matching the DNA end better, TRBJ2-5 makes the J call doubtful. Germline CDR1 DFQATT, CDR2 SNEGSKA (reference sequence). The CDR3 sequence is 14 residues long. The CDR3 spells CGAPRGGIEETQYF. In nucleotides, the CDR3 is TGCGGTGCTCCCCGCGGGGGAATCGAGGAGACCCAGTACTTC.

This clonotype was detected once. The rearrangement joins TRBV4-2 to TRBJ2-1, with D unresolved. The CDR3 extends over 14 amino acids. Germline-derived CDR1 and CDR2 are LGHNA and YNFKEQ. V shed 0 bases and J shed 8 bases, with 11 bases lying between them. CDR3 protein: CASSQDEGLDEQFF. Written as DNA, the CDR3 is TGTGCCAGCAGCCAAGATGAAGGGCTGGATGAGCAGTTCTTC.

The chain has TRBV20-1 and TRBJ2-7; 11 bases are a match to TRBD2. Germline V lookup: CDR1 DFQATT, CDR2 SNEGSKA (reference sequence). The CDR3 is 14 residues long. V dropped 5 bases and J dropped 1; count of bases not matched to a gene: 4. CDR3 protein: CSAQTSGASYEQYF. For the CDR3, the DNA is TGCAGTGCTCAGACTAGCGGGGCTTCCTACGAGCAGTACTTC.

The V and J genes are TRBV29-1 and TRBJ2-3; D is ambiguous. This CDR3 spans 13 amino acids. Trimming left V 4 bases short and J 3 bases short, with 11 bases between. CDR1 SQVTM and CDR2 ANQGSEA come from the germline V gene. In nucleotides, the CDR3 is TGCAGCGTTGGGTCGGTGTTGACAGATACGCAGTATTTT. It codes for CSVGSVLTDTQYF.

This clonotype was counted ten times or more. The chain uses TRBV4-1 and TRBJ2-7; TRBD2 might be the D (5 bases). The CDR3 contains 15 residues. Germline V gene lookup returns CDR1 MGHRA and CDR2 YSYEKL. The V end lost 4 bases, the J end lost 0 bases, and 13 bases lay between the germline ends. CDR3 sequence (DNA): TGCGCCAGCAGCCTCTGGGGAGACACCTCCTACGAGCAGTACTTC. Protein: CASSLWGDTSYEQYF.

In regard to this clonotype: This sequence may be a read error, since a much larger clone differs from it by one base. The chain has TRBV6-2 or TRBV6-3 and TRBJ1-2, with TRBD1 as a possible D gene (6 bases). Germline V gene sequence: CDR1 MNHEY, CDR2 SVGEGT. The CDR3 is 13 amino acids. V gave up 6 bases and J gave up 10 bases, with 18 bases separating them. The CDR3 region is CASSPGAGTDYTF. CDR3 in DNA: TGTGCCAGCAGCCCGGGGGCAGGGACCGACTACACCTTC.

Comment on this clonotype: A much larger clone differs by one base, so this may be a read error. The chain has TRBV3-1 and TRBJ2-1, with a possible D match to TRBD2 (5 bases). The V and J ends lost 1 base and 13 bases respectively, with 17 bases between them. The CDR3 consists of 14 residues. CDR1 and CDR2 (germline): LGHDT, YNNKEL (reference sequence). The CDR3 nucleotides are TGTGCCAGCAGCCAAGTCCCTAGCCAAGAGACCCAGTTCTTC. It codes for CASSQVPSQETQFF.

This clonotype was detected only a few times. The CDR3, as DNA: TGCGCCAGCAGCGGGGGACAGATTGTTACTGAAGCTTTCTTT. Translated, it gives CASSGGQIVTEAFF. The chain is built from TRBV5-1 and TRBJ1-1; 7 bases are shared with TRBD1. This CDR3 is 14 amino acids long. From germline, CDR1 is SGHRS and CDR2 YFSETQ. With 4 bases clipped from V and 5 bases from J, the junction kept 8 bases outside the gene matches.

This clonotype has a handful of counts. The V call is TRBV18, the J call TRBJ1-1; 9 bases agree with TRBD1. V was clipped by 4 bases and J by 5 bases; unmatched bases: 14. CDR3 length: 17 amino acids. Germline V gene sequence: CDR1 KGHSH, CDR2 LQKENI. CDR3 in amino acids: CASSQLRTGDRQTEAFF. In DNA form, the CDR3 reads TGTGCCAGCTCACAACTACGGACAGGGGATCGGCAAACTGAAGCTTTCTTT.

There are a few counts of this clonotype. The chain uses TRBV5-4 and TRBJ2-3, with 8 nucleotides matching TRBD2. Germline V gene sequence: CDR1 SGHNT, CDR2 YYREEE (reference sequence). After removal of 4 bases from V and 11 bases from J, the junction contained 21 bases not matched to a gene. This CDR3 spans 17 amino acids. Here the CDR3 DNA reads TGTGCCAGCAGCCCAAAAACGACTAGCGCCCAAGAAAAGGTGCAGTATTTT. It translates to CASSPKTTSAQEKVQYF.

The chain is built from TRBV6-5 and TRBJ2-1; no reliable D call. Trimming cost V 6 bases and J 6 bases, with 15 bases left between them. CDR3 length: 14 residues. The V gene's germline CDR1 is MNHEY and CDR2 SVGAGI. The CDR3 sequence is CASRAGSRTNEQFF. The CDR3 DNA is TGTGCCAGCAGGGCCGGCAGTCGGACCAATGAGCAGTTCTTC.

V gene TRBV20-1 combines with J gene TRBJ1-1; D remains unclear. Trimming removed 6 bases at V and 4 bases at J, with 12 bases between. CDR1 and CDR2 (germline): DFQATT, SNEGSKA (reference sequence). The CDR3 has 12 residues. The CDR3 here is CSADWESTEAFF. Written as DNA, the CDR3 is TGCAGTGCCGACTGGGAATCCACTGAAGCTTTCTTT.

The chain is built from TRBV6-5 and TRBJ2-5, with TRBD2 as a possible D gene (6 bases). Per the germline V gene, CDR1 is MNHEY and CDR2 is SVGAGI. V lost 2 bases and J 2 bases, leaving 9 bases between the germline ends. The CDR3 is 14 amino acids. This chain's CDR3 is CASSYGRLQETQYF. The CDR3 nucleotides are TGTGCCAGCAGTTACGGGAGGCTTCAAGAGACCCAGTACTTC.

This clonotype has a count of ten or more. The chain uses TRBV9 and TRBJ1-5, with a weak D call TRBD1 (5 bases). Looked up from germline, CDR1 is SGDLS and CDR2 is YYNGEE. The CDR3 has 15 residues. V shed 0 bases and J shed 5 bases, with 12 bases lying between them. CDR3 residues: CASSVDSGPDQPQHF. The CDR3 region has the DNA TGTGCCAGCAGCGTAGATTCAGGGCCTGATCAGCCCCAGCATTTT.

At least ten counts were recorded for this clonotype. Here the CDR3 reads CASSRQTGLGEVGYTF. The CDR3 coding sequence is TGTGCCAGCAGCCGACAGACAGGGCTAGGTGAGGTTGGCTACACCTTC. J is TRBJ1-2 and V is TRBV4-2; 7 nucleotides line up with TRBD1. The V gene's germline CDR1 is LGHNA and CDR2 YNFKEQ. Trimming cost V 4 bases and J 7 bases; bases outside gene matches: 15. The CDR3 totals 16 residues.

This chain joins TRBV20-1 and TRBJ2-7, with TRBD2 identical over 8 bases. This CDR3 region has 15 residues. V gave up 7 bases and J gave up 4 bases; unmatched junction bases: 15. Germline CDR1 and CDR2: DFQATT and SNEGSKA (reference sequence). The CDR3 DNA reads as TGCAGTGGTGAGGTCCCGAGCGGGGGCGGGTACGAGCAGTACTTC. Translated, it gives CSGEVPSGGGYEQYF.

The rearrangement joins TRBV5-1 to TRBJ2-5, with D tentatively TRBD2 (5 bases). The end of the DNA aligns better with TRBJ2-1, so the J call may be wrong. The CDR3 has 12 residues. Germline assignment: CDR1 SGHRS and CDR2 YFSETQ. The CDR3 nucleotides are TGCGCCAGCAGCTTCGGTGGGGAGACCCAGTTCTTC. Its translation: CASSFGGETQFF.

The sample holds many counts of this clonotype. In DNA form, the CDR3 reads TGCGCCAGCAGCCCGGGATTTAGGGACGAGCAGTACTTC. Protein: CASSPGFRDEQYF. J is TRBJ2-7 and V is TRBV4-3, with D perhaps TRBD2 (5 bases). The V gene's germline CDR1 is LGHNA and CDR2 YSLEER. Trimming stripped 4 bases from V and 5 bases from J, with 12 bases between. CDR3 size: 13 residues.

Comment on this clonotype: This may be a read error: a much more frequent sequence differs by one nucleotide. The V gene is TRBV28, the J gene TRBJ1-5; D is undetermined. Germline V CDR1 and CDR2: MDHEN, SYDVKM. The length of the CDR3 is 14 residues. The DNA for the CDR3 is TGTGCCGGCAGCCTAAATGGGGTAAATCAGCCCCAGCATTTT. Amino acids: CAGSLNGVNQPQHF.

The V call is TRBV28, the J call TRBJ2-2, with D hard to call. Per the germline V gene, CDR1 is MDHEN and CDR2 is SYDVKM. This CDR3 has 13 residues. The CDR3 spells CSQQIGNTGELFF. The CDR3 coding sequence is TGTTCTCAGCAAATTGGGAACACCGGGGAGCTGTTTTTT.

The chain links TRBV5-1 to TRBJ2-1; 11 bases map to TRBD2. CDR1 SGHRS and CDR2 YFSETQ come from the germline V gene. J gave up 9 bases and V 5 bases, and 10 bases lay outside the gene matches. This CDR3 contains 15 residues. The CDR3 region has the DNA TGCGCCAGCAGACCCGGGACTAGCGGCCTTAGTGAGCAGTTCTTC. Translating gives CASRPGTSGLSEQFF.

This clonotype was seen many times. The chain employs TRBV12-3 or TRBV12-4 and TRBJ2-5; 11 bases match TRBD1. The CDR3 has 15 residues. Trimming removed 4 bases from V and 1 base from J; junction bases left unmatched: 2. CDR3 in DNA: TGTGCCAGCAGTTCCGGGACAGGGGGCCAAGAGACCCAGTACTTC. It yields the protein CASSSGTGGQETQYF.

This clonotype was picked up a small number of times. The chain couples TRBV2 to TRBJ1-1, with 7 bases matching TRBD1. V shed 4 bases, J shed 4 bases, and the junction held 9 bases outside the gene matches. CDR3 length: 15 residues. The germline gives CDR1 SNHLY, CDR2 FYNNEI. The chain's CDR3 is CASSATGTVTTEAFF. In nucleotides, the CDR3 is TGTGCCAGCAGTGCTACCGGGACAGTGACCACTGAAGCTTTCTTT.

This clonotype was seen a few times. This sequence joins TRBV5-6 and TRBJ1-5; 9 bases are a match to TRBD1. Germline V gives CDR1 SGHDT, CDR2 YYEEEE. V lost 1 base and J lost 3; bases outside the gene matches: 2. The CDR3 contains 15 residues. The CDR3 DNA reads TGTGCCAGCAGCTTGACAGGGGGCCTCAATCAGCCCCAGCATTTT. It encodes CASSLTGGLNQPQHF.